The rows below give T cell receptor beta chains drawn from one sample of a study of identical twins. MiXCR was run by TCRdb on the 5' RACE reads, yielding one entry per CDR3 protein. The sample has just under 650,000 distinct CDR3 sequences; about 7.6% are singletons. The sample also formed part of further work on yellow fever vaccine responses in identical twins.

The sequencing input was PBMCs. These receptors originate from a woman between 18 and 29 years old in good health. The CDR3 runs from the conserved cysteine through the conserved F or W. D genes are given only for firm matches. Not all rows give a size; the values are once, few, many and, for expanded clones, a class.

v_gene	d_gene	abundance	j_gene	CDR3nt	CDR3aa
TRBV5-1	TRBD1	many	TRBJ1-5	TGCGCCAGCAGCTACGGGACAGAGAATCAGCCCCAGCATTTT	CASSYGTENQPQHF
TRBV11-2	TRBD2	.	TRBJ2-5	TGTGCCAGCAGCTTGTCTAGCGGGGGTGGGGAGACCCAGTACTTC	CASSLSSGGGETQYF
TRBV29-1	TRBD2	many	TRBJ2-7	TGCAGCGTTGAAGGGGTAGCGGGGCCCTACGAGCAGTACTTC	CSVEGVAGPYEQYF
TRBV11-2	.	.	TRBJ2-3	TGTGCCAGCAGCTTAGATCATGAGGCCGAGGAGTATTTT	CASSLDHEAEEYF
TRBV7-9	.	few	TRBJ1-2	TGTGCCAGCAGACAAGACGTGCAGGTCGGTGGCTACACCTTC	CASRQDVQVGGYTF
TRBV12-3/TRBV12-4	.	.	TRBJ2-7	TGTGCCAGCAGCCTAGGGGGTAACCACGAGCAGTACTTC	CASSLGGNHEQYF
TRBV3-1	.	many	TRBJ2-1	TGTGCCAGCAGCTTTACCCGGAATATCAATGAGCAGTTCTTC	CASSFTRNINEQFF
TRBV29-1	.	few	TRBJ2-3	TGCAGCGCCGAGGGCCAGGCCCCCGGTACGCAGTATTTT	CSAEGQAPGTQYF
TRBV7-9	TRBD2	few	TRBJ2-7	TGTGCCAGCAGCTTAGCCGCGGGGGACTCCTACGAGCAGTACTTC	CASSLAAGDSYEQYF
TRBV7-6	TRBD1	few	TRBJ1-1	TGTGCCAGCAGCACCGGGACAGGGGGCACTGAAGCTTTCTTT	CASSTGTGGTEAFF
TRBV27	TRBD1	few	TRBJ2-1	TGTGCCAGCAGTTTTGGTTTGCAGGGGGTTAATGAGCAGTTCTTC	CASSFGLQGVNEQFF
TRBV20-1	TRBD1	many	TRBJ1-1	TGCAGTGCTAGCCTAGGACAGGGGGCTCGCACTGAAGCTTTCTTT	CSASLGQGARTEAFF
TRBV6-4	TRBD2	.	TRBJ2-1	TGTGCCAGCAGTGCGGCCAGCGGGGGGACCTACAATGAGCAGTTCTTC	CASSAASGGTYNEQFF
TRBV7-6	.	few	TRBJ2-7	TGTGCCAGCAGCTTAGGGAGAGCCCCCTACGAGCAGTACTTC	CASSLGRAPYEQYF